This is a list of T cell receptor beta chains from one sample in a study of CD4 and CD8 cells across lung adenocarcinoma regions. TCRdb re-called the PCR reads through MiXCR, storing one row per CDR3 protein. This table holds tens of thousands of distinct CDR3 sequences, over 40% found once. Sequenced input: CD4+ T cells from the center of a lung tumor. These receptors all come from a male donor with lung adenocarcinoma. The CD4 and CD8 labels of this study may be unreliable. The CDR3 runs from the conserved cysteine through the conserved F or W. The D gene is left open where the match is weak. Not all rows give a size; the values are once, few, many and, for expanded clones, a class.

v_gene: TRBV6-1; d_gene: NA; abundance: NA; j_gene: TRBJ2-3; CDR3aa: CASGLGEGHTDTQYF; CDR3nt: TGTGCCAGCGGTCTCGGGGAAGGTCACACAGATACGCAGTATTTT
v_gene: TRBV10-1; d_gene: NA; abundance: many; j_gene: TRBJ2-3; CDR3aa: CASARGTSKADTQYF; CDR3nt: TGCGCCAGCGCACGCGGGACTTCAAAGGCCGATACGCAGTATTTT
v_gene: TRBV10-3; d_gene: NA; abundance: NA; j_gene: TRBJ2-6; CDR3aa: CASGEALTGANDLTF; CDR3nt: TGTGCCAGCGGGGAGGCACTCACTGGGGCCAACGACCTGACTTTC
v_gene: TRBV10-2; d_gene: NA; abundance: NA; j_gene: TRBJ2-2; CDR3aa: CASSPQVARAGKLFF; CDR3nt: TGCGCCAGCTCCCCACAGGTTGCGAGGGCCGGTAAGCTGTTTTTT
v_gene: TRBV6-1; d_gene: NA; abundance: NA; j_gene: TRBJ2-7; CDR3aa: CASMGGSSYEQYF; CDR3nt: TGTGCCAGCATGGGGGGCAGCTCCTACGAGCAGTACTTC
v_gene: TRBV9; d_gene: TRBD2; abundance: NA; j_gene: TRBJ2-4; CDR3aa: CASSPKPSGRDIQYF; CDR3nt: TGTGCCAGCAGCCCGAAACCTAGCGGGAGGGACATTCAGTACTTC
v_gene: TRBV5-1; d_gene: NA; abundance: many; j_gene: TRBJ1-1; CDR3aa: CASMGNTEAFF; CDR3nt: TGCGCCAGCATGGGGAACACTGAAGCTTTCTTT
v_gene: TRBV10-2; d_gene: NA; abundance: many; j_gene: TRBJ2-7; CDR3aa: CASSERRDPYEQYF; CDR3nt: TGCGCCAGCAGTGAGAGGCGCGATCCCTACGAGCAGTACTTC
v_gene: TRBV27; d_gene: NA; abundance: large; j_gene: TRBJ2-6; CDR3aa: CASSSGRLSGANVLTF; CDR3nt: TGTGCCAGCAGCTCCGGACGCCTCTCTGGGGCCAACGTCCTGACTTTC
v_gene: TRBV6-5; d_gene: TRBD1; abundance: NA; j_gene: TRBJ2-7; CDR3aa: CASSFGTGNNYEQYF; CDR3nt: TGTGCCAGCAGTTTTGGGACAGGGAATAACTACGAGCAGTACTTC
v_gene: TRBV6-5; d_gene: NA; abundance: NA; j_gene: TRBJ2-4; CDR3aa: CASSYPGRTAKNIQYF; CDR3nt: TGTGCCAGCAGTTACCCGGGCCGGACAGCCAAAAACATTCAGTACTTC
v_gene: TRBV6-1; d_gene: NA; abundance: NA; j_gene: TRBJ2-3; CDR3aa: CASSLQAGITDTQYF; CDR3nt: TGTGCCAGCAGCCTCCAGGCTGGGATTACAGATACGCAGTATTTT
v_gene: TRBV6-4; d_gene: NA; abundance: NA; j_gene: TRBJ2-7; CDR3aa: CGSGVGGGDPDTQYF; CDR3nt: TGTGGCAGCGGTGTCGGGGGCGGGGACCCAGATACGCAGTACTTC
v_gene: TRBV10-1; d_gene: NA; abundance: once; j_gene: TRBJ2-2; CDR3aa: CASSQRRNTEEQFF; CDR3nt: TGCGCCAGCAGTCAGCGGAGGAACACAGAGGAGCAGTTTTTT
v_gene: TRBV10-1; d_gene: NA; abundance: medium-sized; j_gene: TRBJ2-5; CDR3aa: CASISSSTKETQYF; CDR3nt: TGCGCCAGCATATCGTCGAGCACAAAAGAGACCCAGTACTTC
v_gene: TRBV11-2; d_gene: NA; abundance: many; j_gene: TRBJ2-4; CDR3aa: CASSFGPGLAKNIQYF; CDR3nt: TGTGCCAGCAGCTTCGGACCGGGACTAGCCAAAAACATTCAGTACTTC
v_gene: TRBV6-1; d_gene: NA; abundance: NA; j_gene: TRBJ2-6; CDR3aa: CASSEAGGGSTNAQYF; CDR3nt: TGTGCCAGCAGTGAAGCGGGAGGGGGCTCCACAAATGCGCAGTATTTC